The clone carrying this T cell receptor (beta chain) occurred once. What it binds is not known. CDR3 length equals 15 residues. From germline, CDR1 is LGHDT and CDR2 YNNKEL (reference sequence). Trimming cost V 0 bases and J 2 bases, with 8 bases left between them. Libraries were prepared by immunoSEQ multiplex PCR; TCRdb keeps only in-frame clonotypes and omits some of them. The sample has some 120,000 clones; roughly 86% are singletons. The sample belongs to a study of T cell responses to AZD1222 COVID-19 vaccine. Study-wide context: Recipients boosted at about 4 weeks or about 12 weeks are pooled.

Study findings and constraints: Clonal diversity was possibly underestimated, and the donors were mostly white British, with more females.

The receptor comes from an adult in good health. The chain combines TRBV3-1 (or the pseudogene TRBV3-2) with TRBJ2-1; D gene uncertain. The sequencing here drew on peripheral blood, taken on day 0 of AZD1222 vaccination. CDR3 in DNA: TGTGCCAGCAGCCAAGAGCCTTACCCCTACAATGAGCAGTTCTTC. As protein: CASSQEPYPYNEQFF.